Listed here is a single T cell receptor beta chain. As yet, its antigen is unknown. Trimming took 8 bases from V and 1 from J, leaving 15 bases between them. The CDR3 sequence is 15 residues long. Germline CDR1 and CDR2: MNHNS and SASEGT. This sample is part of a study of shared clonotypes between healthy human individuals. Study observations and caveats: Naive CD4 clonotype sharing across a handful of donors was around 5%.

Only in-frame clones appear in the TCRdb table, and some are missing; sequencing was by immunoSEQ multiplex PCR. The table records 2 million to 3 million clones, under 95% of them present only once. The material sequenced was naive CD4+ T cells from PBMCs. The subset denotes: CD45RA+ positively selected. The rearrangement joins TRBV6-1 to TRBJ2-4, with D unclear. The sequence was collected from a man aged 18 to 35 in good health. Some clones in this sample may be carry-over from other donors' samples. The CDR3 region is CASLPAVVAKNIQYF. CDR3 DNA sequence: TGTGCCAGCCTCCCCGCCGTGGTGGCCAAAAACATTCAGTACTTC.